This T cell receptor (beta chain) was profiled in a study of T cells after yellow fever vaccination (dated by TCRdb to about 2019). With respect to the entire study: Using CD3, CD45RA, CCR7 and CD95 staining, memory subsets (EM, EMRA, CM and Tscm) were sorted on a BD FACS Aria III. Blood was collected at multiple timepoints before and after primary and secondary immunization, and bulk PBMC replicates and cell subsets were isolated. The cohort comprised two healthy male donors, one aged 18 to 30 and one aged 30 to 40 years. Sorting of memory subsets took place on days 0, 15 and 45 and at 18 months after primary vaccination, as well as on days 0, 15 and 45 after the 30-year booster. Bulk TCR alpha and beta repertoires were sequenced longitudinally to track T-cell clones before and after primary and booster YFV17D yellow fever vaccination. Libraries from fractions with low cell numbers were prepared with the SMART-Seq v4 Ultra Low Input RNA kit.

Explained via the paper, the treatment or condition label denotes: live attenuated yellow fever vaccine strain. PBMCs were isolated from peripheral blood using a standard Ficoll-Paque protocol. RNA from sorted memory subsets was extracted with the RNeasy Micro Kit. General findings and caveats noted by the study authors: The secondary T-cell response was found to be weaker but faster than the primary response, with a peak reached on day 5 rather than on day 15. Most clones expanded after primary vaccination were re-detected after the booster (approximately 96% of CD4 and around 88% of CD8), suggesting broad memory maintenance. A small share of clonotypes was detected in both CD4 and CD8 compartments, with the overlap likely arising from convergent recombination. Because only two donors were included in the study, the extent to which the findings can be generalized is limited. In the sorted memory subsets on day 0, nearly all vaccine-responding clonotypes were below the level of detection. Because abundant contaminating clonotypes from the bulk population could be contained in FACS-sorted repertoires, computational filtering was required.

TCR cDNA was synthesized by 5'RACE template switching, which introduced a universal primer site and unique molecular identifiers. cDNA synthesis was primed from both the TCR alpha and TCR beta constant segments. Library amplification involved two PCR steps, and the second step added sample barcodes and sequencing adapters. Libraries were sequenced on Illumina HiSeq 2500 (2x100 bp) or NovaSeq (2x150 bp). Regarding the original processing steps: MIGEC was used to demultiplex reads and collapse the reads into UMI consensus sequences, and MiXCR was used for V(D)J alignment. Clonotypes responding to the vaccine were identified with edgeR on replicate PBMC samples, with the criteria of FDR below 0.01 and a log2 fold change above 5 up to day 15. Bulk clonotypes were assigned CD4 or CD8 identity according to which sequenced CD4 or CD8 repertoire held them at higher abundance. To estimate how each clone was distributed across memory phenotypes, clonotype frequencies in memory subsets were weighted by FACS-sorted cell numbers. In-frame beta chains were kept once TCRdb had trimmed the public reads at Q25 with fastp and called clones with MiXCR. Rows are unified per CDR3 protein, each entry keeping the most common DNA and genes. These V and J calls rely on TCRdb rather than the paper's analysis. Recorded for this sample are roughly 9,800 distinct CDR3 sequences; around 4.8% of them occurred a single time. The top ten hold approximately 1.5% of the sample.

This clonotype is assessed as medium-sized (0.01 to 0.1%). Qualities for individual bases were not recorded, and no much larger clone is one base off. The germline V gene (reference sequence) yields MNHEY for CDR1 and SMNVEV for CDR2. Between the V and J ends, shortened by 6 bases and 1 base respectively, the junction contains 15 bases. The CDR3 sequence holds 15 residues, the cysteine and phenylalanine included. Of the read, only the CDR3 DNA is kept; its 45 bases are in frame from base 1. The V and J genes are TRBV27 and TRBJ1-1; the D gene lacks a confident call. The receptor was derived from a man between 18 and 29 years old who received the YFV17D yellow fever vaccine. The sequenced sample was PBMCs, either bulk or a sorted T-cell subset (CD4+, CD8+, memory, or dextramer-sorted; not recorded which), obtained roughly 15 days after the first yellow fever vaccination. Here the CDR3 is given as CASRSFRRKNTEAFF. The DNA sequence reads TGTGCCAGCAGGTCCTTCCGCAGGAAGAACACTGAAGCTTTCTTT.